Presented here are 18 T cell receptor beta chains from one specimen sequenced in a study of early T cells in non-severe SARS-CoV-2 infection. TCRdb passed the 5' RACE reads through MiXCR, listing each CDR3 protein once. Altogether over 35,000 distinct CDR3 sequences are present, about 6.5% being singletons, with the ten largest covering around 7.7%. The material sequenced was whole blood, taken at baseline. These receptors all stem from an adult who was a healthcare worker with PCR-confirmed SARS-CoV-2 infection or an uninfected control (not recorded which).

This clonotype was counted ten times or more. The rearrangement uses TRBV18 and TRBJ2-1; 8 bases match TRBD2. The V gene end was trimmed by 3 bases and the J gene end by 12 bases; junction bases not matched to a gene: 7. Germline V gene data show CDR1 as KGHSH and CDR2 as LQKENI. This CDR3 comprises 13 residues. The CDR3 here is CASSPERGTGQFF. The CDR3 DNA follows: TGTGCCAGCTCACCTGAGCGGGGGACTGGGCAGTTCTTC.

This clonotype was observed a handful of times. V is TRBV11-2 and J is TRBJ2-5; 10 bases align to TRBD2. The CDR3 runs 15 residues. Germline assignment: CDR1 SGHAT and CDR2 FQNNGV. V shed 4 bases and J 4 bases; nucleotides not matched to a gene: 6. CDR3 nucleotides: TGTGCCAGCAGCTACCAAGCGGGGGGGCGAGAGACCCAGTACTTC. Protein product: CASSYQAGGRETQYF.

This clonotype was recorded at least ten times. The chain employs TRBV3-1 and TRBJ2-1; TRBD1 aligns across 10 bases. The CDR3 sequence is 15 residues long. J was trimmed by 4 bases and V by 4 bases; bases with no gene match: 4. Germline V gene data show CDR1 as LGHDT and CDR2 as YNNKEL (reference sequence). CDR3 DNA sequence: TGTGCCAGCAGCCGATGGGACAGGGGATACAATGAGCAGTTCTTC. Amino acid sequence: CASSRWDRGYNEQFF.

CDR3: CASTPRGQGNTIYF. CDR3 bases: TGTGCCAGCACCCCGAGGGGACAGGGGAACACCATATATTTT. This chain connects TRBV12-3 or TRBV12-4 to TRBJ1-3; TRBD1 matches 10 bases. V trimming: 7 bases; J trimming: 7 bases; junction bases outside the gene matches: 7. The CDR3 is 14 amino acids.

The rearrangement links TRBV6-1 to TRBJ1-2; D is unresolved. V lost 6 bases and J 2 bases, leaving 10 bases between the germline ends. CDR3 length: 13 amino acids. Germline CDR1 reads MNHNS; CDR2 reads SASEGT. The CDR3 bases are TGTGCCAGCAGGGACGGACGGAACTATGGCTACACCTTC. This codes for CASRDGRNYGYTF.

This clonotype was counted between two and nine times. The V gene is TRBV7-6, the J gene TRBJ2-1, with TRBD2 matching 8 bases. V trimming: 2 bases; J trimming: 10 bases; junction bases outside the gene matches: 7. CDR1 is SGHVS, CDR2 FNYEAQ, per germline. This CDR3 spans 14 amino acids. CDR3 residues: CASSLFSGTREQFF. The CDR3 DNA sequence: TGTGCCAGCAGCTTATTTTCCGGGACTAGAGAGCAGTTCTTC.

At least ten counts were recorded for this clonotype. V usage is TRBV6-5 and J usage is TRBJ2-1; D might be TRBD2 (6 bases). The germline gives CDR1 MNHEY, CDR2 SVGAGI. The CDR3 totals 14 residues. V shed 6 bases and J shed 0 bases, with 9 bases lying between them. The CDR3 loop reads CASRVGGSYNEQFF. The CDR3, as DNA: TGTGCCAGCAGGGTGGGGGGCTCCTACAATGAGCAGTTCTTC.

This clonotype has a count of ten or more. The chain links TRBV2 to TRBJ2-1; TRBD2 matches 15 bases. The CDR3 loop spans 15 amino acids. V was pared by 7 bases and J by 6 bases, with 4 bases of the junction left unmatched. Germline-derived CDR1 and CDR2 are SNHLY and FYNNEI. As DNA, the CDR3 is TGTGCCAGCACTCCGGGACTAGCGGGGGGCAATGAGCAGTTCTTC. It is translated as CASTPGLAGGNEQFF.

The chain uses TRBV10-3 and TRBJ2-7; maybe TRBD1 (5 bases). There are 12 residues in the CDR3. V dropped 3 bases and J dropped 5 bases, with 8 bases sitting between them. CDR1 is ENHRY and CDR2 is SYGVKD in the germline V gene. CDR3 region: CAISDSRDEQYF. Here the CDR3 DNA reads TGTGCCATCAGTGATAGCAGGGACGAGCAGTACTTC.

The rearrangement joins TRBV6-5 to TRBJ1-2; no definite D call. Trimming removed 0 bases at V and 7 bases at J, with 12 bases between. The CDR3 spans 14 residues. CDR1 is MNHEY and CDR2 is SVGAGI in the germline V gene. CDR3 region: CASSYSKLRGGYTF. CDR3 bases: TGTGCCAGCAGTTACTCGAAATTACGGGGTGGCTACACCTTC.

At least ten counts were recorded for this clonotype. The CDR3 here is CASSQREAGANVLTF. The DNA for the CDR3 is TGTGCCAGTAGTCAGCGTGAAGCTGGGGCCAACGTCCTGACTTTC. This chain links TRBV19 with TRBJ2-6; D unresolved. The CDR3 runs to 15 residues. Germline V lookup: CDR1 LNHDA, CDR2 SQIVND (reference sequence). V was trimmed by 5 bases and J by 2 bases, leaving 10 bases between them.

In its sample, this clonotype was seen many times. The J gene is TRBJ1-2, the V gene TRBV11-2, with D perhaps matching TRBD1 (5 bases). The CDR3 runs 14 residues. Between the trimmed V and J ends, which lost 4 bases and 4 bases, there was a span of 13 bases. Germline-derived CDR1 and CDR2 are SGHAT and FQNNGV. The CDR3 protein is CASSSGTAFYGYTF. Here the CDR3 DNA reads TGTGCCAGCAGCTCCGGGACTGCATTCTATGGCTACACCTTC.

The J gene is TRBJ2-7, the V gene TRBV5-4; no definite D call. Trimming removed 2 bases at V and 3 bases at J, with 18 bases between. In germline, CDR1 is SGHNT, CDR2 YYREEE (reference sequence). This CDR3 spans 16 amino acids. CDR3 sequence: CASSFDEMTPYYEQYF. The DNA of the CDR3 is TGTGCCAGCAGCTTCGACGAGATGACCCCTTACTACGAGCAGTACTTC. Filled out from reference TRBV5-4 and TRBJ2-7, the complete variable domain reads ETGVTQSPTHLIKTRGQQVTLRCSSQSGHNTVSWYQQALGQGPQFIFQYYREEENGRGNFPPRFSGLQFPNYSSELNVNALELDDSALYLCASSFDEMTPYYEQYFGPGTRLTVT.

This clonotype has just a few counts. This chain connects TRBV19 to TRBJ2-7; 7 bases align to TRBD1. Per the germline V gene, CDR1 is LNHDA and CDR2 is SQIVND (reference sequence). Trimming at V came to 5 bases and at J to 4 bases, leaving 11 bases not matched to a gene. This CDR3 contains 15 residues. The CDR3 here is CASSPRDSWEYEQYF. The CDR3 DNA reads TGTGCCAGTAGTCCGAGGGACAGCTGGGAATACGAGCAGTACTTC. The variable domain in full, with the rest retrieved from reference TRBV19 and TRBJ2-7, is DGGITQSPKYLFRKEGQNVTLSCEQNLNHDAMYWYRQDPGQGLRLIYYSQIVNDFQKGDIAEGYSVSREKKESFPLTVTSAQKNPTAFYLCASSPRDSWEYEQYFGPGTRLTVT.

This clonotype was detected many times. V is TRBV6-1 and J is TRBJ1-5; D is unclear. V lost 7 bases and J lost 0, with 7 bases in between. CDR3 length: 13 amino acids. Germline CDR1 is MNHNS and CDR2 is SASEGT. The CDR3 region is CASNYLSNQPQHF. CDR3 nucleotide sequence: TGTGCCAGCAACTATCTTAGCAATCAGCCCCAGCATTTT.

CDR3 sequence reads: CASRGGLEQFF. The CDR3 nucleotides read TGTGCCAGCAGAGGGGGGTTGGAGCAGTTCTTC. This chain links TRBV6-5 with TRBJ2-1; D is possibly TRBD1 or TRBD2 (6 bases each). CDR3 size: 11 residues. In germline, CDR1 is MNHEY, CDR2 SVGAGI. Trimming shortened V by 6 bases and J by 10 bases, and 10 bases separated the two germline ends.

This clonotype occurred a few times. This chain links TRBV5-1 with TRBJ2-6, with D maybe TRBD1 (5 bases). The CDR3 spans 15 residues. Germline V gene data show CDR1 as SGHRS and CDR2 as YFSETQ. Trimming took off 1 base at V and 4 bases at J, with 9 bases between the two ends. The DNA for the CDR3 is TGCGCCAGCAGCTTGTTAGGGGCCGGGGCCAACGTCCTGACTTTC. Protein sequence: CASSLLGAGANVLTF.

There are many counts of this clonotype. The rearrangement links TRBV5-1 to TRBJ2-5, with D possibly TRBD1 on 6 matching bases. This CDR3 has 15 amino acids. Trimming pared 5 bases from V and 4 bases from J, leaving 18 bases between. Looked up from germline, CDR1 is SGHRS and CDR2 is YFSETQ. CDR3 in amino acids: CASSMSGALRETQYF. In DNA form, the CDR3 reads TGCGCCAGCAGTATGTCAGGGGCGCTTCGAGAGACCCAGTACTTC.